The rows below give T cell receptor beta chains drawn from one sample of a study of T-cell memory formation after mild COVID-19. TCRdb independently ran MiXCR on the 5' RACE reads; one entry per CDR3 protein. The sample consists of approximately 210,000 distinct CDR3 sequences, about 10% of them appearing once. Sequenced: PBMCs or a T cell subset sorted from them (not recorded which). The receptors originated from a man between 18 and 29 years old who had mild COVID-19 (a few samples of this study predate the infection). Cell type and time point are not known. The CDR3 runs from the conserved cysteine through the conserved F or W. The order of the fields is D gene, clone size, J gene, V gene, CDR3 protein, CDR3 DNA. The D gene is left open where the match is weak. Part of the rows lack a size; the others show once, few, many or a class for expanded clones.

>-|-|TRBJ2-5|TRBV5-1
CASSLVADQETQYF
TGCGCCAGCAGCTTGGTGGCTGACCAAGAGACCCAGTACTTC
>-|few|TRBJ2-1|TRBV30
CAWSVVGPREFF
TGTGCCTGGAGTGTAGTCGGCCCTAGGGAGTTCTTC
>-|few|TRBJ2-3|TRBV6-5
CACTGSTDTQYF
TGTGCCTGTACGGGGAGCACAGATACGCAGTATTTT
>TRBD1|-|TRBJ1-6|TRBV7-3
CASSLDRESPLHF
TGTGCCAGCAGCTTGGACAGGGAATCACCCCTCCACTTT
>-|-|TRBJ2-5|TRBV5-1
CASSSDLGLETQYF
TGCGCCAGCAGCTCGGATCTGGGGTTGGAGACCCAGTACTTC
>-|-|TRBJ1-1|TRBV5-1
CASRADTEAFF
TGCGCCAGCAGAGCTGACACTGAAGCTTTCTTT
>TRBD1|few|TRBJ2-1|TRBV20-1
CSARPGTAINEQFF
TGCAGTGCCCGCCCCGGGACAGCCATCAATGAGCAGTTCTTC
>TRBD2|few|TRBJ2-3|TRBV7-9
CASSLELAGFTDTQYF
TGTGCCAGCAGCTTGGAACTAGCGGGGTTCACAGATACGCAGTATTTT
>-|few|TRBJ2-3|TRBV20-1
CSARLGTSTDTQYF
TGCAGTGCTAGATTGGGGACTAGCACAGATACGCAGTATTTT
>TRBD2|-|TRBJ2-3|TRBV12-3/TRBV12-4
CASRPTSGGLNTQYF
TGTGCCAGCAGGCCTACTAGCGGGGGTCTGAATACGCAGTATTTT
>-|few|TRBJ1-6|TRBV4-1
CASSQARGPSDNSPLHF
TGCGCCAGCAGCCAAGCCCGCGGCCCCTCCGATAATTCACCCCTCCACTTT
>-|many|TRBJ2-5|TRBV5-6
CASSFGAMWETQYF
TGTGCCAGCAGCTTCGGGGCCATGTGGGAGACCCAGTACTTC
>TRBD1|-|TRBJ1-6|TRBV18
CASSTNGQGNSPLHF
TGTGCCAGCTCGACCAATGGACAGGGGAATTCACCCCTCCACTTT
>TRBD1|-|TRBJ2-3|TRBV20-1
CSAQMGQGAGDTQYF
TGCAGTGCCCAGATGGGGCAGGGGGCGGGCGATACGCAGTATTTT
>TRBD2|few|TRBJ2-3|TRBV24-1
CATSTSGVPDTQYF
TGTGCCACCAGTACTAGCGGGGTCCCAGATACGCAGTATTTT
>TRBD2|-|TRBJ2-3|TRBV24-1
CATSDLTSGEVDTQYF
TGTGCCACCAGTGATCTGACTAGCGGGGAAGTAGATACGCAGTATTTT
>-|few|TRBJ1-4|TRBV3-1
CASSQNRHSEKLFF
TGTGCCAGCAGCCAGAATCGACATTCCGAAAAACTGTTTTTT
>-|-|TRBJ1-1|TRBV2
CASTLSENTEAFF
TGTGCCAGCACCCTGAGTGAGAACACTGAAGCTTTCTTT
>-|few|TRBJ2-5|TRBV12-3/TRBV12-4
CASTWGQETQYF
TGTGCCAGCACTTGGGGTCAAGAGACCCAGTACTTC
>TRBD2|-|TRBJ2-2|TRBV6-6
CASSYSGGPGELFF
TGTGCCAGCAGTTATAGCGGGGGGCCCGGGGAGCTGTTTTTT
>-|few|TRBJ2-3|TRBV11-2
CASSLAPGLPLVYF
TGTGCCAGCAGCTTAGCACCAGGACTACCCTTGGTGTATTTT
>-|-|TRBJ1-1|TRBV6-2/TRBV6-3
CASSDSQRAFF
TGTGCCAGCAGTGACAGCCAGCGAGCTTTCTTT
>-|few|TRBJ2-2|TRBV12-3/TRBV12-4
CASSFRGGAFTGELFF
TGTGCCAGCAGTTTCCGAGGGGGGGCGTTCACCGGGGAGCTGTTTTTT
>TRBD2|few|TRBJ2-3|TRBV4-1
CASSQEAHLAGVTQYF
TGCGCCAGCAGCCAAGAGGCCCACTTGGCGGGGGTTACGCAGTATTTT
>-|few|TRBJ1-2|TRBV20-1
CSARVKGWDYGYTF
TGCAGTGCTAGAGTTAAGGGATGGGACTATGGCTACACCTTC
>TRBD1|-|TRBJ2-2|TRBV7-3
CASSLGGGQGATGELFF
TGTGCCAGCAGCCTGGGCGGGGGACAGGGGGCAACCGGGGAGCTGTTTTTT
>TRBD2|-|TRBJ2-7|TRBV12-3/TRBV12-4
CASSLRLAPSEQYF
TGTGCCAGCAGTTTGCGACTAGCCCCCAGCGAGCAGTACTTC
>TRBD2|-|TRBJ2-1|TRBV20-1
CSASGGAPVSYNEQFF
TGCAGTGCTAGCGGGGGGGCCCCTGTGAGCTACAATGAGCAGTTCTTC
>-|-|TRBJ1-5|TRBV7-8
CASSLEGRGNQPQHF
TGTGCCAGCAGCCTCGAGGGAAGGGGCAATCAGCCCCAGCATTTT
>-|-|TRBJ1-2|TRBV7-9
CASSSGPDYGYTF
TGTGCCAGCAGCTCGGGACCAGACTATGGCTACACCTTC
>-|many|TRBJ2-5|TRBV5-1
CASSLEGGETQYF
TGCGCCAGCAGCTTGGAGGGCGGGGAGACCCAGTACTTC
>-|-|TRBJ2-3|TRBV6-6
CASKRLTDTQYF
TGTGCCAGCAAGCGTCTCACAGATACGCAGTATTTT
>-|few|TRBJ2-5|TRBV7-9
CASSLSSQQETQYF
TGTGCCAGCAGCTTATCGAGCCAACAAGAGACCCAGTACTTC
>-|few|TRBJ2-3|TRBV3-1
CASSLRRGLTDTQYF
TGTGCCAGCAGCCTGAGGAGGGGTCTCACAGATACGCAGTATTTT
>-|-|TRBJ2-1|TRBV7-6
CASSITGRTEQFF
TGTGCCAGCAGCATTACAGGGAGGACTGAGCAGTTCTTC
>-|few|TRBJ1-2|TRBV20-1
CSARDTTIYGYTF
TGCAGTGCTAGGGATACTACCATCTATGGCTACACCTTC
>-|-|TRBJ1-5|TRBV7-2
CASSPGGTGIKQPQHF
TGTGCCAGCAGCCCGGGGGGCACAGGGATCAAACAGCCCCAGCATTTT
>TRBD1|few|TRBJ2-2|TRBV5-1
CASSLETQGANTGELFF
TGCGCCAGCAGCTTGGAGACTCAGGGGGCGAACACCGGGGAGCTGTTTTTT
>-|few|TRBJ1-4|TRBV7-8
CASTRGRSGNEKLFF
TGTGCCAGCACCCGAGGCCGGTCAGGGAATGAAAAACTGTTTTTT
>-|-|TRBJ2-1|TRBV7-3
CASSSYQGPEQFF
TGTGCCAGCAGCTCATACCAGGGGCCTGAGCAGTTCTTC
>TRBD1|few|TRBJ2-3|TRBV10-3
CAISSPGTGGSTDTQYF
TGTGCCATCAGTAGCCCCGGGACAGGGGGTAGCACAGATACGCAGTATTTT
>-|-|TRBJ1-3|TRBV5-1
CASSLRVTTSGNTIYF
TGCGCCAGCAGCTTGAGGGTTACCACTTCTGGAAACACCATATATTTT
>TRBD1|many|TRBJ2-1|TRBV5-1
CASTGGQVYNEQFF
TGCGCCAGCACTGGGGGACAGGTCTACAATGAGCAGTTCTTC
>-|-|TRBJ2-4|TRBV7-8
CASSLVRGNIQYF
TGTGCCAGCAGCTTAGTTAGGGGAAACATTCAGTACTTC
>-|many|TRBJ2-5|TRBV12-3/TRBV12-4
CASSPHETQYF
TGTGCCAGCAGCCCCCATGAGACCCAGTACTTC
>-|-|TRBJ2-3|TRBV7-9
CASSPPIAYTDTQYF
TGTGCCAGCAGCCCCCCCATAGCATACACAGATACGCAGTATTTT
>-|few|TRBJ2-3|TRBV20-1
CSARDRREGTDTQYF
TGCAGTGCTAGAGATCGCCGGGAAGGAACAGATACGCAGTATTTT
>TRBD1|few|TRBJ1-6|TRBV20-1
CSATQGALVNSPLHF
TGCAGTGCCACTCAGGGGGCGCTAGTAAATTCACCCCTCCACTTT
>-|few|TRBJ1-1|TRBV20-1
CSARSPPREAFF
TGCAGTGCTAGATCCCCGCCTCGTGAAGCTTTCTTT
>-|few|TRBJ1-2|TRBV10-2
CASSDTRGAGYTF
TGCGCCAGCAGTGACACAAGGGGGGCTGGCTACACCTTC
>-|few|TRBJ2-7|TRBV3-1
CASSALDGRSGEQYF
TGTGCCAGCAGCGCGCTGGACGGGAGATCGGGCGAGCAGTACTTC
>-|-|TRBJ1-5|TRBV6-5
CASRFSGGPNQPQHF
TGTGCCAGCAGGTTCTCTGGGGGTCCCAATCAGCCCCAGCATTTT
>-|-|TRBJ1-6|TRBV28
CASSRTPGAYNSPLHF
TGTGCCAGCAGTCGCACCCCAGGGGCTTATAATTCACCCCTCCACTTT
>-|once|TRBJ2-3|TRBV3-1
CASSQRESGDTQYF
TGTGCCAGCAGCCAAAGGGAGTCAGGAGATACGCAGTATTTT
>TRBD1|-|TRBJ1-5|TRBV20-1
CSAIRQGTQPQHF
TGCAGTGCTATCAGACAGGGTACGCAGCCCCAGCATTTT
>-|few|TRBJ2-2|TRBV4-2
CASSQEGARGNTGELFF
TGTGCCAGCAGCCAAGAGGGTGCGCGGGGGAACACCGGGGAGCTGTTTTTT
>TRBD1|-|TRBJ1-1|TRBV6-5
CASSYSTGSDAFF
TGTGCCAGCAGTTACTCGACAGGGAGTGATGCTTTCTTT
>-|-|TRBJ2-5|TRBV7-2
CASSFKGAPAETQYF
TGTGCCAGCAGCTTTAAAGGGGCTCCAGCTGAGACCCAGTACTTC
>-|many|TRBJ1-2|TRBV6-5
CASSYNGGRGVGYTF
TGTGCCAGCAGTTACAATGGCGGCCGGGGAGTCGGCTACACCTTC